The rows below give T cell receptor beta chains drawn from one sample of a study of vaccination effects on CD4 cells after COVID-19. What these receptors recognize is not known. Data came from immunoSEQ multiplex PCR; TCRdb stores just in-frame clones and leaves some out. In the table there are tens of thousands of clones, approximately 76% of which are singletons. This material consisted of CD4+ T cells from PBMCs cultured with HCoV-NL63 spike peptides, taken before COVID-19 vaccination. These receptors all come from a human donor who received a COVID-19 vaccine. CDR3s include the opening cysteine and the closing phenylalanine or tryptophan. D genes are given only for firm matches. Rows may omit the clone size; those that give it use once, few, many or a size class.

TRBJ2-3 TRBV4-2 NA NA CASSQRLGGVRGGLADTQYF TGTGCCAGCAGCCAAAGATTAGGGGGGGTACGTGGGGGCCTCGCAGATACGCAGTATTTT
TRBJ1-6 TRBV6-1 NA NA CASSEYPGWNSPLHF TGTGCCAGCAGTGAATATCCAGGGTGGAATTCACCCCTCCACTTT
TRBJ2-1 TRBV7-3 NA NA CASSPYGSNEQFF TGTGCCAGCAGCCCTTACGGGAGCAATGAGCAGTTCTTC
TRBJ1-5 TRBV18 NA NA CASSPELNQPQHF TGTGCCAGCTCACCAGAGTTGAATCAGCCCCAGCATTTT
TRBJ2-2 TRBV7-2 NA NA CASSPSRMNTGELFF TGTGCCAGCAGCCCCTCTCGGATGAACACCGGGGAGCTGTTTTTT
TRBJ2-2 TRBV7-3 NA NA CASSGGTATGELFF TGTGCCAGCAGCGGGGGGACAGCCACCGGGGAGCTGTTTTTT
TRBJ2-3 TRBV6-4 NA NA CASSPQEGGDTQYF TGTGCCAGCAGTCCACAGGAGGGGGGAGATACGCAGTATTTT
TRBJ2-3 TRBV28 NA TRBD1 CASSGQGETDTQYF TGTGCCAGCAGCGGACAGGGCGAGACAGATACGCAGTATTTT
TRBJ2-3 TRBV5-8 once NA CASPSQPGSTDTQYF TGTGCCAGCCCTTCTCAACCTGGTAGCACAGATACGCAGTATTTT
TRBJ2-3 TRBV29-1 NA NA CSVDLSTDTQYF TGCAGCGTTGACCTAAGCACAGATACGCAGTATTTT
TRBJ2-3 TRBV7-3 NA TRBD2 CASSLKHTTSGGSTDTQYF TGTGCCAGCAGCTTAAAACACACCACTAGCGGGGGGAGCACAGATACGCAGTATTTT
TRBJ1-3 TRBV27 NA NA CASSFLPVSGNTIYF TGTGCCAGCAGTTTCCTCCCTGTCTCTGGAAACACCATATATTTT
TRBJ2-2 TRBV19 NA NA CASSARGQDNTGELFF TGTGCCAGTAGTGCCCGTGGCCAGGATAACACCGGGGAGCTGTTTTTT
TRBJ1-2 TRBV7-3 NA NA CASPYYGYTF TGTGCCAGCCCCTATTATGGCTACACCTTC
TRBJ2-5 TRBV5-1 NA NA CASSLRETQYF TGCGCCAGCAGCTTGAGAGAGACCCAGTACTTC
TRBJ1-5 TRBV2 NA NA CASSEKGLSNQPQHF TGTGCCAGCAGTGAAAAGGGGCTTAGCAATCAGCCCCAGCATTTT
TRBJ1-4 TRBV7-9 NA TRBD1 CASSSGGVPEKLFF TGTGCCAGCAGCTCAGGGGGGGTACCTGAAAAACTGTTTTTT
TRBJ1-5 TRBV7-8 few NA CASSFRTLQPQHF TGTGCCAGCAGCTTCCGGACCTTACAGCCCCAGCATTTT
TRBJ2-1 TRBV9 NA TRBD1 CASSVGQGNNEQFF TGTGCCAGCAGCGTAGGACAGGGTAACAATGAGCAGTTCTTC
TRBJ1-2 TRBV4-3 few NA CASSLRQDRGYGYTF TGCGCCAGCAGCCTCCGACAGGATCGGGGCTATGGCTACACCTTC
TRBJ2-3 TRBV5-6 NA TRBD2 CASSFRSSGTDTQYF TGTGCCAGCAGCTTTCGCTCTAGCGGAACAGATACGCAGTATTTT
TRBJ1-1 TRBV3-1/TRBV3-2 NA NA CASSQGQLNTEAFF TGTGCCAGCAGCCAAGGTCAGTTGAACACTGAAGCTTTCTTT
TRBJ1-2 TRBV21-1 NA NA CASSKAPYYGGLGDGYTF TGTGCCAGCAGCAAAGCCCCATACTATGGGGGGCTGGGGGATGGCTACACCTTC
TRBJ2-5 TRBV6-6 NA NA CASSAGFQETQYF TGTGCCAGCAGTGCAGGCTTCCAAGAGACCCAGTACTTC